Given below is one TCR beta chain in context. Its antigen remains unidentified. This entry is derived from a study of T cell responses to AZD1222 COVID-19 vaccine. Findings and caveats of the study: Baseline seropositivity occurred in only six AZD1222 recipients.

The table came from immunoSEQ multiplex PCR; TCRdb's copy has only in-frame clones and leaves some out. The sample has about 160,000 clones; 88% are singletons. The sequence came from an adult in good health. The input for sequencing was peripheral blood, taken on day 0 of AZD1222 vaccination.

The CDR3 region is CATDLNEKLFF. CDR3 sequence (DNA): TGTGCCACCGACCTTAATGAAAAACTGTTTTTT. The chain couples TRBV28 to TRBJ1-4, with D uncertain. V was pared by 10 bases and J by 4 bases, with 7 bases between. This CDR3 has 11 residues. Germline CDR1 and CDR2: MDHEN and SYDVKM.